The entry below gives a single TCR beta chain sequence along with its context. Its antigen is not identified. Germline-derived CDR1 and CDR2 are SGHKS and YYEKEE (reference sequence). CDR3 length: 15 amino acids. Some 38,000 genome equivalents of blood DNA were amplified for TRB. The sample originates from a study of T cell clusters in autoimmune cytopenias. Study-wide results and limits: Functional roles of the in silico T cell clusters still await experimental validation. Physiological T cell clusters of healthy donors were apparently absent in primary autoimmune cytopenia patients. Compared with active autoimmune hepatitis patients, healthy donors showed around 3-fold more exclusive TRB clusters.

TRB rearrangements were amplified by touch-down multiplex PCR with mixed TRB-A/B primers. TCRdb re-analyzed the multiplex PCR reads; it lists each CDR3 protein once, without DNA. The listing contains 15,000 or so distinct CDR3 sequences. Sequences were obtained from peripheral blood. The source is a human donor with an autoimmune cytopenia or autoimmune hepatitis (not recorded which). The rearrangement joins TRBV5-5 to TRBJ1-2; the TCRdb call, TRBD1, lacks DNA for checking. The CDR3 is CASSSWTGGIYGYTF.